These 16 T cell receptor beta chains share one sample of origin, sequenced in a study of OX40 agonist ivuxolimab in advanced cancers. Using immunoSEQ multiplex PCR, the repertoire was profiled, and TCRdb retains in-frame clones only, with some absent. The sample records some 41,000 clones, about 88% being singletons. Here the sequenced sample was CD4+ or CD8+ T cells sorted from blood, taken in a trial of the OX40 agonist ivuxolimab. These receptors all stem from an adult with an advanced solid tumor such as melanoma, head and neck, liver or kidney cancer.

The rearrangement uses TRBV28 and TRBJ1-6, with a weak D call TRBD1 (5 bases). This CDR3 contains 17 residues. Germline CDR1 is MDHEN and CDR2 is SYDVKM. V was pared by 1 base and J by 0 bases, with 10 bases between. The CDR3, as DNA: TGTGCCAGCAGTTTATTAGAGGGGAGCTCCTATAATTCACCCCTCCACTTT. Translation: CASSLLEGSSYNSPLHF.

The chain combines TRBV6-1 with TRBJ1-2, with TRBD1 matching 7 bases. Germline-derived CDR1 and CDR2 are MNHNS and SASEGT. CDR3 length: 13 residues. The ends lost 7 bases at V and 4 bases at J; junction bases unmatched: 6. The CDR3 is CASIPTGSYGYTF. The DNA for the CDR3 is TGTGCCAGCATCCCGACAGGGAGCTATGGCTACACCTTC.

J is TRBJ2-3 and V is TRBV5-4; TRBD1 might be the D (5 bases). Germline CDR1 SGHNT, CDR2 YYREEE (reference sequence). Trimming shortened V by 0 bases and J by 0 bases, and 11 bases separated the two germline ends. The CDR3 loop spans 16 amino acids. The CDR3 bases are TGTGCCAGCAGCTTGGGACAGCTACCTAGCACAGATACGCAGTATTTT. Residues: CASSLGQLPSTDTQYF.

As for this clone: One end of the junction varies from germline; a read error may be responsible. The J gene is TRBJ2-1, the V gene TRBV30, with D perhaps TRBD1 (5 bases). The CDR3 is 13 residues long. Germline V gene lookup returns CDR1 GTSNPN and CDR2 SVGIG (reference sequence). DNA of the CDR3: TGTGCCTGGAGTCCCAGGGCCTACAGTGAGCAGTTCTTC. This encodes CAWSPRAYSEQFF.

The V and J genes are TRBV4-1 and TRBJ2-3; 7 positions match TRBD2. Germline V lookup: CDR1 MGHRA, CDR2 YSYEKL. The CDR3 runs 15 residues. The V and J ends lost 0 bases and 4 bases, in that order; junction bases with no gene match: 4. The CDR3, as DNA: TGCGCCAGCAGCCAAGATCGACTAGCCTCAGATACGCAGTATTTT. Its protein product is CASSQDRLASDTQYF.

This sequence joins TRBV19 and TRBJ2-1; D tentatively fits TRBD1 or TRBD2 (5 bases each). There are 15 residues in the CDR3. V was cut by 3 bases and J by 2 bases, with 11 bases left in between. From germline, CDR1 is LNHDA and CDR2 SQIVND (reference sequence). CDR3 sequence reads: CASSMKRGPYNEQFF. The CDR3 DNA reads TGTGCCAGTAGTATGAAGAGGGGACCCTACAATGAGCAGTTCTTC.

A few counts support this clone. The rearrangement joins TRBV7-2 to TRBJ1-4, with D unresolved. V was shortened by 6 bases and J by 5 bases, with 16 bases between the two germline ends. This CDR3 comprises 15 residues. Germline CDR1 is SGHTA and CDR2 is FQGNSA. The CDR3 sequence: CASSGRQGLNEKLFF. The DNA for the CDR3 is TGTGCCAGCAGTGGCCGACAAGGCTTAAATGAAAAACTGTTTTTT.

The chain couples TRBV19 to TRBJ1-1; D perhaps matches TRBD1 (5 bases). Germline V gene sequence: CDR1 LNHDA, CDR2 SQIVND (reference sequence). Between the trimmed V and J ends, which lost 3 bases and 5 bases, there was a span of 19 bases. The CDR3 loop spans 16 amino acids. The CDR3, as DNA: TGTGCCAGTAGTATGGGGGGTGGAGGCGGCTATACTGAAGCTTTCTTT. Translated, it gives CASSMGGGGGYTEAFF.

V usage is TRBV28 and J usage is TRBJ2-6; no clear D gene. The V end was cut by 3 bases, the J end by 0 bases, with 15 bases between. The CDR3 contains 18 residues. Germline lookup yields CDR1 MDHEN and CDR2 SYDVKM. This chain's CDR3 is CASSFSSGSVSGANVLTF. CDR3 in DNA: TGTGCCAGCAGTTTTAGTTCAGGATCCGTCTCTGGGGCCAACGTCCTGACTTTC.

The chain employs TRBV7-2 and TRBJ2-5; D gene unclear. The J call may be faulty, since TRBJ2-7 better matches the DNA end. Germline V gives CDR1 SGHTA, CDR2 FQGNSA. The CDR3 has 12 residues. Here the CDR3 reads CASSLIPYEQYF. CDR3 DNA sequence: TGTGCCAGCAGCTTGATCCCCTACGAGCAGTACTTC.

The CDR3 nucleotides are TGCGCCAGCAGTAAGGGATTCCTAGCCAAAAACATTCAGTACTTC. It encodes CASSKGFLAKNIQYF. The V call is TRBV5-1, the J call TRBJ2-4; the D is unclear. The germline V and J ends were trimmed by 5 bases and 0 bases, with 12 bases remaining between them. There are 15 residues in the CDR3. Germline-derived CDR1 and CDR2 are SGHRS and YFSETQ.

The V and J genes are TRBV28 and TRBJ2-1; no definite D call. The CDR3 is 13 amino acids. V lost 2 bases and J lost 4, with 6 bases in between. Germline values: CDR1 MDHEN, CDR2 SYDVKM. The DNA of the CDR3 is TGTGCCAGCAGTTTAGACCGATACAATGAGCAGTTCTTC. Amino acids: CASSLDRYNEQFF.

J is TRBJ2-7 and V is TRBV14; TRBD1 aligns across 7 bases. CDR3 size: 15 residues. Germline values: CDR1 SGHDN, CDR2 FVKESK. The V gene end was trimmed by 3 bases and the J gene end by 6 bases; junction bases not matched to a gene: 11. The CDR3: CASSHLLRGLFEQYF. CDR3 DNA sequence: TGTGCCAGCAGCCATCTCCTTAGGGGGCTTTTCGAGCAGTACTTC.

For the CDR3, the DNA is TGTGCCAGCATCGAACTTGGACCGACCGGGGAGCTGTTTTTT. Encoded protein: CASIELGPTGELFF. The chain links TRBV11-2 to TRBJ2-2; no clear D. Trimming pared 7 bases from V and 5 bases from J, leaving 14 bases between. Looked up from germline, CDR1 is SGHAT and CDR2 is FQNNGV. The CDR3 consists of 14 residues.

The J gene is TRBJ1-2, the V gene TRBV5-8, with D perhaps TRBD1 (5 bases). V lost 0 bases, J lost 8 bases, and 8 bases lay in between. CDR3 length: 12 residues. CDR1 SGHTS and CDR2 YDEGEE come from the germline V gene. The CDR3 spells CASSLGPGGYTF. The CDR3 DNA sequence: TGTGCCAGCAGCTTGGGGCCAGGGGGCTACACCTTC.

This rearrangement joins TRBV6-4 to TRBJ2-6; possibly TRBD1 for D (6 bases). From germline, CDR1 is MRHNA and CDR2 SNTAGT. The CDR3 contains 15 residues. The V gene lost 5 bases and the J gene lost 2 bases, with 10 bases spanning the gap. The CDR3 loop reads CASSTGQPGANVLTF. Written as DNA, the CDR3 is TGTGCCAGCAGTACTGGACAGCCTGGGGCCAACGTCCTGACTTTC.